The 8 T cell receptor beta chains in this list originate from one sample, sequenced in a study of cytomegalovirus exposure and HLA in healthy donors. Primers: 60 Vbeta forward and 13 Jbeta reverse. Some clones are missing from TCRdb's copy, which holds only in-frame ones; the method was immunoSEQ multiplex PCR. The table has 65,000 to 100,000 clones, around 79% seen once. Material: PBMCs. Receptor source: a woman aged 40 to 49 in good health and CMV-seropositive.

Here the CDR3 reads CASSFPVSGGQETQYF. DNA for the CDR3: TGTGCCAGCAGTTTTCCCGTTAGCGGGGGGCAAGAGACCCAGTACTTC. The V and J genes are TRBV6-6 and TRBJ2-5; TRBD2 agrees at 10 bases. This CDR3 has 16 amino acids. The germline V gene has CDR1 MNHNY and CDR2 SVGAGI (reference sequence). The ends lost 4 bases at V and 2 bases at J; junction bases unmatched: 7.

This clone came up once. V usage is TRBV4-2 and J usage is TRBJ2-1; D is perhaps TRBD2 (6 bases). The CDR3 spans 14 residues. The germline CDR1 and CDR2 sequences are LGHNA and YNFKEQ. Trimming removed 4 bases from V and 3 bases from J, with 10 bases in between. The chain's CDR3 is CASSPLGLYNEQFF. CDR3 sequence (DNA): TGTGCCAGCAGCCCCCTGGGACTCTACAATGAGCAGTTCTTC.

The gene calls are TRBV2 and TRBJ1-5; 8 nucleotides agree with TRBD1. CDR1 and CDR2 from the germline V gene are SNHLY and FYNNEI. The V and J ends lost 4 bases and 9 bases, in that order; junction bases with no gene match: 8. The CDR3 length is 14 residues. The CDR3 DNA follows: TGTGCCAGCAGTGGAGACAGGGGCCTCCGGCCCCAGCATTTT. It yields the protein CASSGDRGLRPQHF.

The chain employs TRBV7-2 and TRBJ2-7, with D unresolved. Germline CDR1 SGHTA, CDR2 FQGNSA. The CDR3 has 12 residues. Trimming took 2 bases from V and 3 from J, leaving 5 bases between them. The CDR3 is CASSLFSYEQYF. The CDR3 DNA is TGTGCCAGCAGCTTATTTAGCTACGAGCAGTACTTC.

The V gene is TRBV6-1, the J gene TRBJ1-2; TRBD1 agrees at 7 bases. CDR1 is MNHNS, CDR2 SASEGT, per germline. The CDR3 consists of 14 residues. The V and J ends lost 6 bases and 4 bases, in that order; junction bases with no gene match: 8. The CDR3 reads CASRVPGTVYGYTF. The CDR3 nucleotides read TGTGCCAGCAGGGTTCCCGGGACAGTCTATGGCTACACCTTC.

The chain combines TRBV28 with TRBJ1-1; a possible D gene is TRBD1 (6 bases). V shed 6 bases and J shed 10 bases, with 18 bases lying between them. Germline V gives CDR1 MDHEN, CDR2 SYDVKM. The CDR3 extends over 13 amino acids. CDR3 nucleotides: TGTGCCAGCAGGACCGCAGGGGATTGGGGAGCTTTCTTT. The encoded protein is CASRTAGDWGAFF.

V gene TRBV7-8 combines with J gene TRBJ2-2; TRBD1 matches 9 bases. Germline-derived CDR1 and CDR2 are SGHVS and FQNEAQ. V was clipped by 5 bases and J by 7 bases; unmatched bases: 8. This CDR3 region has 15 residues. Here the CDR3 reads CASSTGTGSSGELFF. CDR3 coding DNA: TGTGCCAGCAGCACCGGGACAGGGTCGAGCGGGGAGCTGTTTTTT.

The rearrangement links TRBV7-9 to TRBJ1-5, with D uncertain. V lost 1 base to trimming and J lost 5 bases, with 9 bases between them. Germline V lookup: CDR1 SEHNR, CDR2 FQNEAQ (reference sequence). This CDR3 is 14 amino acids long. The CDR3 reads CASSLEEGDQPQHF. The CDR3 bases are TGTGCCAGCAGCTTAGAAGAGGGTGATCAGCCCCAGCATTTT.